This T cell receptor (beta chain) comes out of a study of graft-versus-host responses after intestinal transplantation. TCRdb keeps only in-frame clones here, not all; method: immunoSEQ multiplex PCR. The sample records tens of thousands of clones, around 90% being singletons. On this clone: Its antigen is undetermined.

Germline CDR1 MNHNS, CDR2 SASEGT. The ends lost 4 bases at V and 4 bases at J; junction bases unmatched: 18. The CDR3 length is 19 residues. The chain carries TRBV6-1 and TRBJ2-5, with 10 bases fitting TRBD1. This material consisted of unstimulated CD8+ T cells sorted from spleen or lymph node cells, taken before transplant. The origin of this receptor is a human donor who was the organ donor for an intestinal transplant. In DNA form, the CDR3 reads TGTGCCAGCAGTGCTGGACAGGGGGTTAATACTGGTTACGTAGAGACCCAGTACTTC. It specifies CASSAGQGVNTGYVETQYF.